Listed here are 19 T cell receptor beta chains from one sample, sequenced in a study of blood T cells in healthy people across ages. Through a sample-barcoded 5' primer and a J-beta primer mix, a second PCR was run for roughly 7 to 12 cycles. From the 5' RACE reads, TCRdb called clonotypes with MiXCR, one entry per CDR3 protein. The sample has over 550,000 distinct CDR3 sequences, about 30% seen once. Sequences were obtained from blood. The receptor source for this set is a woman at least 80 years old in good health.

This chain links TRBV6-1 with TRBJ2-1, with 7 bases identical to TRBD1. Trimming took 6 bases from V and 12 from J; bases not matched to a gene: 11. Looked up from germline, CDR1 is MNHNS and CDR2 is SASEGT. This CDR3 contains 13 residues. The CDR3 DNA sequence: TGTGCCAGCAGGGCGAGACAGGGAGATGGGCAGTTCTTC. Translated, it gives CASRARQGDGQFF.

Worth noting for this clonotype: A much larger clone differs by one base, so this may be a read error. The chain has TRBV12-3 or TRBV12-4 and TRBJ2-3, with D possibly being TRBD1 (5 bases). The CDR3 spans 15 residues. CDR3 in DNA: TGTGCCAGTTCCCGCAGGGTAGGGATGACAGATGCGCAGTATTTT. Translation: CASSRRVGMTDAQYF.

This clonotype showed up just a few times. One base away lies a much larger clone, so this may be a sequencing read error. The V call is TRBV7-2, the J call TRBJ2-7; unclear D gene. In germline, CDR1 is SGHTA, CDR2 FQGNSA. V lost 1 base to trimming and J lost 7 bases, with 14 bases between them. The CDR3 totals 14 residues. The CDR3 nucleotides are TGTGCCAGCAGCTTAGGGGCCGGATACAATGAGCAGTACTTC. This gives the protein CASSLGAGYNEQYF.

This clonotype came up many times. The CDR3 bases are TGTGCCAGCAGCTTTGATATAGCATCTCTAAATGAGCAGTTCTTC. As protein: CASSFDIASLNEQFF. V is TRBV3-1 and J is TRBJ2-1, with D uncertain. Germline values: CDR1 LGHDT, CDR2 YNNKEL (reference sequence). Trimming removed 5 bases from V and 7 bases from J, with 18 bases in between. This CDR3 has 15 residues.

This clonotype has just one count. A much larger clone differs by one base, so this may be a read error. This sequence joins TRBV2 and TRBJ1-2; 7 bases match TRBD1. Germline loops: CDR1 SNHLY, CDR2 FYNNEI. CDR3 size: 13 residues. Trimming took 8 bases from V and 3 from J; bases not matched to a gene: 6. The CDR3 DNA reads TGTGCCAGCTTATCCGGGACAGACTATGGCTACACCTTC. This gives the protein CASLSGTDYGYTF.

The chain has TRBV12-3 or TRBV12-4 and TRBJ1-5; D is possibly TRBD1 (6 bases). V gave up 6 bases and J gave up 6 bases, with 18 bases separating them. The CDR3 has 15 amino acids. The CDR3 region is CASSGTQGGVQPQHF. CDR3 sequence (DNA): TGTGCCAGCAGCGGTACACAGGGAGGGGTTCAGCCCCAGCATTTT.

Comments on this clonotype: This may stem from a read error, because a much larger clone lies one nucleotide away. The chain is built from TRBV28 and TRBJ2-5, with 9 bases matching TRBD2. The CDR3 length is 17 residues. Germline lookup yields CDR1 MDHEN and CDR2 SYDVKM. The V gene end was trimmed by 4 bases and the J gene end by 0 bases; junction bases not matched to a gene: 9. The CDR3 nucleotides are TGTGCCAGCAGTTCCCTCCGACTAGCGGTTCACCAAGAGACCCAGTACTTC. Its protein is CASSSLRLAVHQETQYF.

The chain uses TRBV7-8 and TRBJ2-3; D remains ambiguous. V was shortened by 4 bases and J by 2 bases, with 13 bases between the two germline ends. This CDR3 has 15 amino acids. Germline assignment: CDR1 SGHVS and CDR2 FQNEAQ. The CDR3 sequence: CASSSRRWHTDTQYF. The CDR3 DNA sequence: TGTGCCAGCAGCTCTCGACGGTGGCACACAGATACGCAGTATTTT. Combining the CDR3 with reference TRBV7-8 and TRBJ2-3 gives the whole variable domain GAGVSQSPRYKVAKRGQDVALRCDPISGHVSLFWYQQALGQGPEFLTYFQNEAQLDKSGLPSDRFFAERPEGSVSTLKIQRTQQEDSAVYLCASSSRRWHTDTQYFGPGTRLTVL.

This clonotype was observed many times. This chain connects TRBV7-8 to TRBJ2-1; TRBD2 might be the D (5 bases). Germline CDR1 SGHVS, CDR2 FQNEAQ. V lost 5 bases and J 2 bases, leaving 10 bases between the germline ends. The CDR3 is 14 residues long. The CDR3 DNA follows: TGTGCCAGCAGCCCGGGGAGAGCCTACAATGAGCAGTTCTTC. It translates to CASSPGRAYNEQFF.

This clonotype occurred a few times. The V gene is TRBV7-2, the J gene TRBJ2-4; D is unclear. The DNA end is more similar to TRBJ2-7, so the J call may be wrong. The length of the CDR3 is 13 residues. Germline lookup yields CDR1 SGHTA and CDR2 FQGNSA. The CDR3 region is CASSWNRMYEQYF. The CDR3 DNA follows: TGTGCCAGCAGCTGGAACAGAATGTACGAGCAGTACTTC.

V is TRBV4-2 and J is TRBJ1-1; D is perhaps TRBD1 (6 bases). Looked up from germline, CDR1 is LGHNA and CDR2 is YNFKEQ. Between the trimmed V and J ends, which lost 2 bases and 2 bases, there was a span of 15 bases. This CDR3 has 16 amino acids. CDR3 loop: CASSQPSPGENTEAFF. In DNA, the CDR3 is TGTGCCAGCAGCCAACCTAGCCCAGGGGAAAACACTGAAGCTTTCTTT.

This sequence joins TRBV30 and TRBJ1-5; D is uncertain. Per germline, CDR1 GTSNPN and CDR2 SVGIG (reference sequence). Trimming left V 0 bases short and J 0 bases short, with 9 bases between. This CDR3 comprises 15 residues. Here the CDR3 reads CAWSVNPGSNQPQHF. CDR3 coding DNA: TGTGCCTGGAGTGTAAACCCGGGTAGCAATCAGCCCCAGCATTTT.

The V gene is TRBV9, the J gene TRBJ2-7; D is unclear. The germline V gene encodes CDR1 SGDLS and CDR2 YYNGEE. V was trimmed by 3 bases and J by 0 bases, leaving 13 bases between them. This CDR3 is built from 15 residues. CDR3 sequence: CASSASRDPSYEQYF. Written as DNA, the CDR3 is TGTGCCAGCAGCGCATCTAGAGACCCCTCCTACGAGCAGTACTTC.

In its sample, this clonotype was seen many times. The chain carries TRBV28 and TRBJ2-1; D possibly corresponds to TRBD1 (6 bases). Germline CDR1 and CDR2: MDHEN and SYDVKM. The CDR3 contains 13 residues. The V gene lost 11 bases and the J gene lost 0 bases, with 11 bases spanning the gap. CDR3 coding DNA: TGTGCCGTCGGACAGCTCTCCTACAATGAGCAGTTCTTC. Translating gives CAVGQLSYNEQFF.

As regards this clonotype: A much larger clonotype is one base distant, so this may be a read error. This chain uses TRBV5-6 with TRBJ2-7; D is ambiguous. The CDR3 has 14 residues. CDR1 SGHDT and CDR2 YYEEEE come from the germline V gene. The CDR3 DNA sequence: TGTGCCAACAGCTTCCTCCAGATCTCCTACGAGCAGTACTTC. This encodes CANSFLQISYEQYF.

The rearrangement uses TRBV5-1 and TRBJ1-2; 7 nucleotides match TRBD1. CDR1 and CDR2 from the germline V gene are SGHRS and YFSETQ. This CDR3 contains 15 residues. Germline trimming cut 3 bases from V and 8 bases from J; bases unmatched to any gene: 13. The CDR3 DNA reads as TGCGCCAGCAGCTCAAGCCGGGACAGCACGTGGGGCTACACCTTC. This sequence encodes CASSSSRDSTWGYTF.

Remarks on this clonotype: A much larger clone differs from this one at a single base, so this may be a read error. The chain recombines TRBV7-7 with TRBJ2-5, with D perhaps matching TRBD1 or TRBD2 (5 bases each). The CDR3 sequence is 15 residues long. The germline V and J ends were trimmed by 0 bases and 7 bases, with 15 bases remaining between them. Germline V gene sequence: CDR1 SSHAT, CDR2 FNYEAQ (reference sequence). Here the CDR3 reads CASSLAGQGEGTQYF. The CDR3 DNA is TGTGCCAGCAGCTTAGCGGGCCAGGGAGAAGGGACCCAGTACTTC.

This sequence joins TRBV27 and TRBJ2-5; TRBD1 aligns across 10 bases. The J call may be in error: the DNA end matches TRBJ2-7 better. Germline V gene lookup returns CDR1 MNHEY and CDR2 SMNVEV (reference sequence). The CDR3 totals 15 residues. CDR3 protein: CASSPPGQGLYEQYF. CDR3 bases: TGTGCCAGCAGTCCTCCGGGACAGGGGCTCTACGAGCAGTACTTC.

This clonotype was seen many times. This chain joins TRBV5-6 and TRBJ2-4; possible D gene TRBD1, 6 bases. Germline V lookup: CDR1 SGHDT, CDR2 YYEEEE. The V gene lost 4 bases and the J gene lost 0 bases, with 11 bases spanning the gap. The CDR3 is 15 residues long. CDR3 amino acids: CASSLIRGAKNIQYF. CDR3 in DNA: TGTGCCAGCAGCCTCATCAGGGGAGCCAAAAACATTCAGTACTTC.